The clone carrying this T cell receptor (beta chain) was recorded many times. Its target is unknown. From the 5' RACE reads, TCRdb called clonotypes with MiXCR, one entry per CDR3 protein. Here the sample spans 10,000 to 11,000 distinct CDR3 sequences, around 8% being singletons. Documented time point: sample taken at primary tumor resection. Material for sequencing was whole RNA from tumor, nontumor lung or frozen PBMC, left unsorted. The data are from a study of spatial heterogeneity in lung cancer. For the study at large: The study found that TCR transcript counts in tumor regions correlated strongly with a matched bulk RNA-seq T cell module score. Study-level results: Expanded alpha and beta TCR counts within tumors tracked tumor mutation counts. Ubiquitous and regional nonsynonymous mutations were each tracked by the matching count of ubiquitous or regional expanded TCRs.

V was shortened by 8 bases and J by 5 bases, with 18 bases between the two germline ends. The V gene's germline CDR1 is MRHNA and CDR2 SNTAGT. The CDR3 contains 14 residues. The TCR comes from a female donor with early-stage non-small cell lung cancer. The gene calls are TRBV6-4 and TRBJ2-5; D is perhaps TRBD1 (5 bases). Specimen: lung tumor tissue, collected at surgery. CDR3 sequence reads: CASLPQGRRETQYF. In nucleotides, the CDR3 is TGTGCCAGCTTGCCTCAGGGCCGAAGGGAGACCCAGTACTTC.